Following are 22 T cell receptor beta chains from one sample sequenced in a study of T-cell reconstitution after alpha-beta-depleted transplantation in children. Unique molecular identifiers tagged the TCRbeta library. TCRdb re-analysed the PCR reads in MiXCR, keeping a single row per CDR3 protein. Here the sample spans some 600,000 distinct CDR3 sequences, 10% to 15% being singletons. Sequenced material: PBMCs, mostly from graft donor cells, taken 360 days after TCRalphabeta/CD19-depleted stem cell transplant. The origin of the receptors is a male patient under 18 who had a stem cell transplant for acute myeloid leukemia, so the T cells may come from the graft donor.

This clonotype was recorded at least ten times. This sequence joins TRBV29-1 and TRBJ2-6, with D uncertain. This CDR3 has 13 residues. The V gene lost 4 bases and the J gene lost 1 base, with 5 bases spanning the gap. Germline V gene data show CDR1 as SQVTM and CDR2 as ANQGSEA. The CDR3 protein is CSVVLSGANVLTF. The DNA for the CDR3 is TGCAGCGTTGTTTTGTCTGGGGCCAACGTCCTGACTTTC.

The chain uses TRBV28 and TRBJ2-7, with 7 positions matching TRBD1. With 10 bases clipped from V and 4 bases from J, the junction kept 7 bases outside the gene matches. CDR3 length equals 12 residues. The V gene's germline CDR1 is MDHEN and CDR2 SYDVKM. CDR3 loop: CATTGMEYEQYF. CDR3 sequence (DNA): TGTGCCACGACAGGGATGGAATACGAGCAGTACTTC. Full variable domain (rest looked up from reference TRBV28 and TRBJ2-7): DVKVTQSSRYLVKRTGEKVFLECVQDMDHENMFWYRQDPGLGLRLIYFSYDVKMKEKGDIPEGYSVSREKKERFSLILESASTNQTSMYLCATTGMEYEQYFGPGTRLTVT.

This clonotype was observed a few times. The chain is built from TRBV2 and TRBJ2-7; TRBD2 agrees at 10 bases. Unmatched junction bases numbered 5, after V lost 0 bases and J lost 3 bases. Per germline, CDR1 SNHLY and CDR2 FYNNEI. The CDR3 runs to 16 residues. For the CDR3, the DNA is TGTGCCAGCAGTGAAGCCCCCCTAGCGGGAGACTACGAGCAGTACTTC. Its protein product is CASSEAPLAGDYEQYF.

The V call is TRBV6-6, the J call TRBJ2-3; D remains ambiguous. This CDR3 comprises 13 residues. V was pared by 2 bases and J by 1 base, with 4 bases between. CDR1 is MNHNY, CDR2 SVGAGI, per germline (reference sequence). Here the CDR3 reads CASSYARTDTQYF. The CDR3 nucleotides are TGTGCCAGCAGTTACGCCCGCACAGATACGCAGTATTTT.

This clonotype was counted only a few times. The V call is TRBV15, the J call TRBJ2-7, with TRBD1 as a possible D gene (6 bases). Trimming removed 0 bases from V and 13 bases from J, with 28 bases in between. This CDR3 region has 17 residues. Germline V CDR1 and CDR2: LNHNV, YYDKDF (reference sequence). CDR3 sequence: CATSRDWGQNLLYSAYF. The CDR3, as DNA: TGTGCCACCAGCAGAGATTGGGGGCAGAACCTCCTCTACTCGGCTTACTTC.

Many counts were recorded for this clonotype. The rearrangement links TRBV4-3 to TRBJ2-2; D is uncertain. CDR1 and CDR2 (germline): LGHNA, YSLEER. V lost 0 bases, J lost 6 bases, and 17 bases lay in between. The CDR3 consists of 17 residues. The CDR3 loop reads CASSQDLLPDWPGELFF. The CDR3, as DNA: TGCGCCAGCAGCCAAGATCTTCTACCAGATTGGCCCGGGGAGCTGTTTTTT.

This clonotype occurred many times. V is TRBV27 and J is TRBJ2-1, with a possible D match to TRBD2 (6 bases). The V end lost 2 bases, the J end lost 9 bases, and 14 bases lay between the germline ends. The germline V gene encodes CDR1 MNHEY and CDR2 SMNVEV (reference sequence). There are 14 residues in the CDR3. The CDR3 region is CASSLGGRTSEQFF. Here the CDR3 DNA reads TGTGCCAGCAGTTTAGGAGGGAGAACCTCTGAGCAGTTCTTC.

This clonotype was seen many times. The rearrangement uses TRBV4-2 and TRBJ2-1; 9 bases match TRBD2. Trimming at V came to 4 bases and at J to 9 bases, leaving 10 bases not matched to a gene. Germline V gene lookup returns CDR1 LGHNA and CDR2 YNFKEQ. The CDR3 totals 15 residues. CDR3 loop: CASSRVAGEEVEQFF. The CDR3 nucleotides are TGTGCCAGCAGCCGAGTAGCGGGAGAGGAGGTTGAGCAGTTCTTC.

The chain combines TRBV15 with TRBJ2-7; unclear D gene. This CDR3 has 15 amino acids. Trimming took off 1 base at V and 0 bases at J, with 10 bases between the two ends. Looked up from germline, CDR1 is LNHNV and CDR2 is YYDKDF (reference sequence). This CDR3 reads CATSRVGQYSYEQYF. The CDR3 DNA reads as TGTGCCACCAGCAGAGTTGGGCAGTACTCCTACGAGCAGTACTTC.

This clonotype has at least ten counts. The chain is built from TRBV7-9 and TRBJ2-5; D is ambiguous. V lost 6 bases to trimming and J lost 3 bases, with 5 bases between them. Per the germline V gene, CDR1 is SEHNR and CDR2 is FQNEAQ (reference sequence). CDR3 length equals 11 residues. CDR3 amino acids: CASSWKETQYF. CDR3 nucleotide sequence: TGTGCCAGCAGTTGGAAAGAGACCCAGTACTTC. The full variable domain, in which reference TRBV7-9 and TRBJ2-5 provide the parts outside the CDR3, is DTGVSQNPRHKITKRGQNVTFRCDPISEHNRLYWYRQTLGQGPEFLTYFQNEAQLEKSRLLSDRFSAERPKGSFSTLEIQRTEQGDSAMYLCASSWKETQYFGPGTRLLVL.

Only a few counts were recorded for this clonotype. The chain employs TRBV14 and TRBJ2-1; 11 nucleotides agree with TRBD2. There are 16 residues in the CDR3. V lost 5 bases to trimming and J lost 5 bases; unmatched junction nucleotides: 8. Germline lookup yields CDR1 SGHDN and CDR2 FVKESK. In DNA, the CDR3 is TGTGCCAGCAGCATCCGGACTAGCGGGCCTAACAATGAGCAGTTCTTC. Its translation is CASSIRTSGPNNEQFF.

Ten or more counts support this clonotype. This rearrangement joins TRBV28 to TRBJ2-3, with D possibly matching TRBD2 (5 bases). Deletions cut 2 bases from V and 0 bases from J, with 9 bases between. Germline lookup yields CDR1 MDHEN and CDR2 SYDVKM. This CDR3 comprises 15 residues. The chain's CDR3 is CASSLMTTSTDTQYF. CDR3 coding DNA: TGTGCCAGCAGTTTAATGACTACAAGCACAGATACGCAGTATTTT.

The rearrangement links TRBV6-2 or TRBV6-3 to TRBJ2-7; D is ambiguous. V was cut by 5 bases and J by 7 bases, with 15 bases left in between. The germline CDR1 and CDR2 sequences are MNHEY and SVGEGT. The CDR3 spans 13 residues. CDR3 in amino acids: CASSDPRAFEQYF. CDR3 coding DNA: TGTGCCAGCAGTGACCCCCGGGCTTTTGAGCAGTACTTC.

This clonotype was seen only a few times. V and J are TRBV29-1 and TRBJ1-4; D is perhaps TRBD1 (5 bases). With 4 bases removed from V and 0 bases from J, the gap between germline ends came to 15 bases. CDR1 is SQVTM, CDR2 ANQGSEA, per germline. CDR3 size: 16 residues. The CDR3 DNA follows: TGCAGCGTTGGGGGGACTGACGGAGCAACTAATGAAAAACTGTTTTTT. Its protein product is CSVGGTDGATNEKLFF.

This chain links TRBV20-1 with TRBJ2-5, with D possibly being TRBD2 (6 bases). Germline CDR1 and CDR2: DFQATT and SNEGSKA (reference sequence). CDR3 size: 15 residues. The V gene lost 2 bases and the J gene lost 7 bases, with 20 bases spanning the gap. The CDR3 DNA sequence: TGCAGTGCTAGAACCGAGAATACCCCGGGGGTGACCCAGTACTTC. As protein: CSARTENTPGVTQYF.

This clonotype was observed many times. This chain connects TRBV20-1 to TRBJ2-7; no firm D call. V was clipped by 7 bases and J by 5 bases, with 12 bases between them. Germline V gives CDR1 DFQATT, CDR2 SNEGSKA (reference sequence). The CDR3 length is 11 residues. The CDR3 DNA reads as TGCAGTGTTAGGGATCCTCACGAGCAGTACTTC. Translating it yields CSVRDPHEQYF.

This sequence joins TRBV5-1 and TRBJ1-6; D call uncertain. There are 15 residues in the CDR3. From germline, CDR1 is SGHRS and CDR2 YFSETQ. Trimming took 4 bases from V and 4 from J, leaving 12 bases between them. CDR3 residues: CASSQDLRYNSPLHF. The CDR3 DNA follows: TGCGCCAGCAGCCAGGACCTTAGATATAATTCACCCCTCCACTTT.

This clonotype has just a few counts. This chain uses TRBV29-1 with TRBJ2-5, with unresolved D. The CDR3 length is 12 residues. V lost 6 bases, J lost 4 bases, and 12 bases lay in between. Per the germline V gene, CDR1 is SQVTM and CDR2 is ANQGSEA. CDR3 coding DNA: TGCAGCGTCCTGTCCCCGGGAGAGACCCAGTACTTC. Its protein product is CSVLSPGETQYF.

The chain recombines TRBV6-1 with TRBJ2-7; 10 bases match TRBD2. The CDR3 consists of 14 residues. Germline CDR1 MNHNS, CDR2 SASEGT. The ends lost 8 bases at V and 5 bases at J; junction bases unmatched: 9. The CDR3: CASRPSGSVHEQYF. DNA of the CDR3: TGTGCCAGCCGCCCTAGCGGGAGTGTCCACGAGCAGTACTTC.

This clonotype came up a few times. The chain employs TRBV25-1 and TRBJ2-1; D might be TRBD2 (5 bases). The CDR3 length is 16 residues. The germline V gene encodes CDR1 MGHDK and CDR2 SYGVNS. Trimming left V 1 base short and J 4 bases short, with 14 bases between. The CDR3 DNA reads TGTGCCAGCAGTGAATTTGGGCTAGCAGGTTACAATGAGCAGTTCTTC. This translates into CASSEFGLAGYNEQFF.

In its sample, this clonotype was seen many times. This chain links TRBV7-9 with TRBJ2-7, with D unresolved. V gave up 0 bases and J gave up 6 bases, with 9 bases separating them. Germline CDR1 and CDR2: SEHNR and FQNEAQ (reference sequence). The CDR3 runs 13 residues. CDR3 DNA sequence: TGTGCCAGCAGCTTAGCGGTCGAAGGCGAGCAGTACTTC. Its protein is CASSLAVEGEQYF.

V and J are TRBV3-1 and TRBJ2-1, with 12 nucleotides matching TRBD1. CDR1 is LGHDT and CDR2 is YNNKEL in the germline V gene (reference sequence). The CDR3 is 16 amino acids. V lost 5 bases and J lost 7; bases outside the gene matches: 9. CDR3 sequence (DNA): TGTGCCAGCAGCGCCCGCCGGGACAGGGGGCGAAATGAGCAGTTCTTC. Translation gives CASSARRDRGRNEQFF.